This T cell receptor (beta chain) was documented in a study of blood T cell repertoires in COVID-19. CDR1 is MNHEY, CDR2 SMNVEV, per germline (reference sequence). Trimming at V came to 6 bases and at J to 2 bases, leaving 5 bases not matched to a gene. The CDR3 consists of 15 residues. The protocol was immunoSEQ multiplex PCR, while the TCRdb copy is restricted to in-frame clones and leaves out a portion. Here the sample spans some 140,000 clones, roughly 84% being singletons. The rearrangement joins TRBV27 to TRBJ2-5, with 11 positions matching TRBD1. What was sequenced was peripheral blood. This receptor was taken from a man aged 55 to 70 with COVID-19, enrolled during active disease. The CDR3: CASSPGTGGQETQYF. The DNA for the CDR3 is TGTGCCAGCAGCCCCGGGACAGGGGGGCAAGAGACCCAGTACTTC.